These 28 T cell receptor beta chains were sequenced from one sample in a study of T cells in women clearing cervical HPV infection. Sequencing used immunoSEQ multiplex PCR; TCRdb keeps in-frame clones, though not all of them. The sample's table shows approximately 16,000 clones. Source material: blood buffy coat. Source of these receptors: a woman between 18 and 75 years old with a cervical HPV16 infection that either progressed to CIN3+ or cleared (not recorded which).

Comments on this clone: The read gets to within 3 residues of the CDR3 end, and the germline J gene fills in the rest. The gene calls are TRBV2 and TRBJ2-7; D possibly corresponds to TRBD1 (5 bases). Germline V CDR1 and CDR2: SNHLY, FYNNEI. The V end was cut by 6 bases, the J end by 4 bases, with 10 bases between. The CDR3 is 12 residues long. Here the CDR3 reads CASSRTSYEQYF. Partial CDR3 DNA: TGTGCCAGCAGCCGGACAAGTTACGAG.

As concerns this clone: Read sequence stops 3 residues before the CDR3 end, and the germline J gene provides the missing end. The chain carries TRBV10-1 and TRBJ2-7; the match to TRBD1 covers 8 bases. J gave up 5 bases and V 2 bases, and 8 bases lay outside the gene matches. Germline CDR1 WNHNN, CDR2 SYGVQD (reference sequence). The CDR3 is made up of 15 amino acids. The CDR3 loop reads CASSEPGQGRHEQYF. The part of the CDR3 DNA that was read is TGCGCCAGCAGTGAGCCCGGACAGGGTAGACACGAG.

Notes on this clone: The read comes to an end 3 residues before the CDR3 does, leaving the germline J gene to fill in the end. V and J are TRBV7-2 and TRBJ1-5, with D perhaps matching TRBD1 (6 bases). The V end lost 3 bases, the J end lost 3 bases, and 9 bases lay between the germline ends. Germline V CDR1 and CDR2: SGHTA, FQGNSA. This CDR3 contains 14 residues. CDR3 sequence: CASSLQGLNQPQHF. Partial CDR3 DNA: TGTGCCAGCAGCTTGCAGGGGCTCAATCAGCCC.

Turning to this clone: The CDR3 extends 3 residues past the end of the read, so its final part is completed from the germline J gene. This sequence joins TRBV7-6 and TRBJ1-1, with 8 bases aligning to TRBD1. CDR1 and CDR2 from the germline V gene are SGHVS and FNYEAQ. Trimming cost V 0 bases and J 5 bases; bases outside gene matches: 5. The CDR3 covers 15 residues. The chain's CDR3 is CASSLASGGRTEAFF. The CDR3 DNA, read in part, is TGTGCCAGCAGCTTAGCGTCAGGGGGCCGTACTGAA.

As to this clone: The CDR3 goes on 3 residues after the read ends, and that part is filled in from the germline J gene. The rearrangement joins TRBV20-1 to TRBJ2-3; 14 bases are a match to TRBD2. Trimming cost V 5 bases and J 6 bases; bases outside gene matches: 7. The CDR3 length is 15 residues. The germline V gene encodes CDR1 DFQATT and CDR2 SNEGSKA (reference sequence). The DNA read from the CDR3 is TGCAGTGCTCGGACTAGCGGGGGGACCGGGGATACG. Its translation: CSARTSGGTGDT. The CDR3 as a whole reads CSARTSGGTGDTQYF.

Details on this clone: The DNA ends 3 residues before the CDR3 does, and the rest of the CDR3 is filled in from the germline J gene. The V gene is TRBV19, the J gene TRBJ1-1; 9 nucleotides align to TRBD1. The trim removed 1 base at V and 5 bases at J, leaving 8 bases unmatched. CDR3 length: 16 residues. Germline values: CDR1 LNHDA, CDR2 SQIVND (reference sequence). The CDR3 bases that were read are TGTGCCAGTAGTATAGTGGAGACAGGGGGTTGGACTGAA. Translation gives CASSIVETGGWTE. The CDR3 as a whole reads CASSIVETGGWTEAFF.

As for this clone: The read comes to an end 3 residues before the CDR3 does, leaving the germline J gene to fill in the end. The chain joins TRBV3-1 (or the pseudogene TRBV3-2) to TRBJ1-3; D is unresolved. This CDR3 region has 15 residues. V lost 0 bases, J lost 1 base, and 7 bases lay in between. Per germline, CDR1 LGHDT and CDR2 YNNKEL (reference sequence). The sequenced CDR3 bases are TGTGCCAGCAGCCAAGACGAGACATCTGGAAACACC. The encoded protein is CASSQDETSGNT. The entire CDR3 reads CASSQDETSGNTIYF.

Concerning this clone itself: Read data end 3 residues before the CDR3 end; the end is taken from the germline J gene. This sequence joins TRBV18 and TRBJ2-2; D unresolved. V was clipped by 3 bases and J by 7 bases, with 9 bases between them. Per the germline V gene, CDR1 is KGHSH and CDR2 is LQKENI. CDR3 length equals 13 residues. CDR3: CASSPSTDGELFF. CDR3 DNA (partial): TGTGCCAGCTCACCTTCGACTGACGGGGAG.

Details on this clone: The CDR3 end is not reached by the read, which stops 3 residues before it; the germline J gene fills it in. The V call is TRBV20-1, the J call TRBJ1-2; D may be TRBD1 (6 bases). Between the trimmed V and J ends, which lost 3 bases and 1 base, there was a span of 12 bases. This CDR3 contains 14 residues. Germline CDR1 is DFQATT and CDR2 is SNEGSKA (reference sequence). The part of the CDR3 DNA that was read is TGCAGTGCTAGCCCTGACAGGTTTAACTATGGC. As protein: CSASPDRFNYG. In full, the CDR3 reads CSASPDRFNYGYTF.

Comments on this clone: The read stops 3 residues short of the end of the CDR3; the missing end is completed from the germline J gene. The chain employs TRBV19 and TRBJ1-5, with 11 bases aligning to TRBD1. The CDR3 contains 16 residues. V was pared by 1 base and J by 6 bases, with 5 bases of the junction left unmatched. Germline loops: CDR1 LNHDA, CDR2 SQIVND (reference sequence). The CDR3 loop reads CASSIVGQGGIQPQHF. The sequenced part of the CDR3 DNA is TGTGCCAGTAGTATAGTGGGACAGGGGGGGATTCAGCCC.

Concerning this clone itself: The read comes to an end 3 residues before the CDR3 does, leaving the germline J gene to fill in the end. The chain links TRBV13 to TRBJ2-1, with D maybe TRBD2 (6 bases). V was trimmed by 3 bases and J by 7 bases, leaving 10 bases between them. The germline V gene has CDR1 PRHDT and CDR2 FYEKMQ (reference sequence). The length of the CDR3 is 13 residues. CDR3 region: CASSLTRINEQFF. The DNA read from the CDR3 is TGTGCCAGCAGCTTGACTAGAATTAATGAG.

About this clone itself: The read finishes 3 residues shy of the CDR3 end, and the germline J gene is used to complete it. The rearrangement joins TRBV6-2 or TRBV6-3 to TRBJ2-2, with 7 bases identical to TRBD2. J gave up 7 bases and V 7 bases, and 3 bases lay outside the gene matches. The length of the CDR3 is 12 residues. The germline CDR1 and CDR2 sequences are MNHEY and SVGEGT. The covered CDR3 bases are TGTGCCAGCATGGCGGGGGTCGGGGAG. Amino acids: CASMAGVGE. The full CDR3 protein reads CASMAGVGELFF.

In the case of this clone: The read is 3 residues too short to cover the CDR3 end, so that end is filled in from the germline J gene. The gene calls are TRBV7-9 and TRBJ2-2, with a tentative D call TRBD2 (6 bases). This CDR3 contains 13 residues. CDR1 and CDR2 (germline): SEHNR, FQNEAQ (reference sequence). Trimming shortened V by 5 bases and J by 4 bases, and 8 bases separated the two germline ends. The CDR3 spells CASSPGVTGELFF. The CDR3 DNA, read in part, is TGTGCCAGCAGCCCGGGGGTCACCGGGGAG.

A note on this clone: Coverage ceases 3 residues before the CDR3 finishes, and the germline J gene fills in the end. The chain is built from TRBV19 and TRBJ1-5; D may be TRBD1 (6 bases). The CDR3 spans 13 residues. Germline values: CDR1 LNHDA, CDR2 SQIVND (reference sequence). Between the trimmed V and J ends, which lost 6 bases and 3 bases, there was a span of 9 bases. The CDR3: CASRRTVNQPQHF. The sequenced part of the CDR3 DNA is TGTGCCAGTAGAAGGACAGTCAATCAGCCC.

To note about this clone: Sequencing ends 3 residues short of the CDR3 end; the germline J gene provides the rest. The gene calls are TRBV19 and TRBJ1-1; 8 bases map to TRBD1. The CDR3 is made up of 13 amino acids. Germline CDR1 LNHDA, CDR2 SQIVND (reference sequence). Unmatched junction bases numbered 5, after V lost 9 bases and J lost 2 bases. CDR3 DNA (partial): TGTGCCAGCCTAGACAGGGGCAACACTGAA. Translating gives CASLDRGNTE. In full, the CDR3 reads CASLDRGNTEAFF.

As for this clone: Read data end 3 residues before the CDR3 end; the end is taken from the germline J gene. The V call is TRBV20-1, the J call TRBJ2-3; TRBD1 matches 7 bases. The V segment lost 2 bases and the J segment 1 base; nucleotides outside the gene matches: 3. CDR1 DFQATT and CDR2 SNEGSKA come from the germline V gene (reference sequence). The CDR3 has 14 amino acids. The sequenced CDR3 bases are TGCAGTGCTAGAAAAGACAGGGGCACAGATACG. It specifies CSARKDRGTDT. The full-length CDR3 reads as CSARKDRGTDTQYF.

As regards this clone: The CDR3 is cut off 3 residues early in the read; its end comes from the germline J gene. The chain combines TRBV10-3 with TRBJ1-1; no reliable D call. The CDR3 contains 14 residues. V shed 4 bases and J shed 1 base, with 10 bases lying between them. CDR1 ENHRY and CDR2 SYGVKD come from the germline V gene. CDR3 residues: CAISGSGRNTEAFF. The CDR3 bases that were read are TGTGCCATCAGTGGATCGGGGAGGAACACTGAA.

CDR3 amino acids: CASSPGQKPQETQYF. The covered CDR3 bases are TGTGCCAGCAGCCCCGGACAGAAACCTCAAGAGACC. This chain links TRBV5-4 with TRBJ2-5; D perhaps matches TRBD1 (6 bases). The CDR3 goes on 3 residues after the read ends, and that part is filled in from the germline J gene. The CDR3 sequence is 15 residues long. The germline V gene encodes CDR1 SGHNT and CDR2 YYREEE (reference sequence). Trimming shortened V by 4 bases and J by 2 bases, and 15 bases separated the two germline ends.

Note on this clone: The read terminates 3 residues ahead of where the CDR3 ends, so the germline J gene completes it. This chain uses TRBV5-1 with TRBJ1-1; a weak D match, TRBD1 (5 bases). The length of the CDR3 is 13 residues. Germline V gene lookup returns CDR1 SGHRS and CDR2 YFSETQ. V was shortened by 7 bases and J by 4 bases, with 14 bases between the two germline ends. The CDR3 loop reads CASRMGQRTEAFF. The part of the CDR3 DNA that was read is TGCGCCAGCCGCATGGGGCAACGCACTGAA. The full variable domain, its missing parts supplied by reference TRBV5-1 and TRBJ1-1, is KAGVTQTPRYLIKTRGQQVTLSCSPISGHRSVSWYQQTPGQGLQFLFEYFSETQRNKGNFPGRFSGRQFSNSRSEMNVSTLELGDSALYLCASRMGQRTEAFFGQGTRLTVV.

To note about this clone: The read terminates 3 residues before the CDR3 end, so the remaining end is supplied by the germline J gene. J is TRBJ2-7 and V is TRBV6-2 or TRBV6-3; D might be TRBD1 (6 bases). Germline-derived CDR1 and CDR2 are MNHEY and SVGEGT. The V end lost 4 bases, the J end lost 4 bases, and 11 bases lay between the germline ends. The CDR3 is 13 amino acids. This chain's CDR3 is CASSSDSSYEQYF. The part of the CDR3 DNA that was read is TGTGCCAGCAGTTCGGACAGCTCGTACGAG.

In the case of this clone: The read falls 3 residues short of the CDR3 end, and the missing part is taken from the germline J gene. The chain recombines TRBV15 with TRBJ1-3; TRBD1 matches 10 bases. This CDR3 comprises 14 residues. The germline CDR1 and CDR2 sequences are LNHNV and YYDKDF (reference sequence). V was pared by 3 bases and J by 7 bases, with 3 bases of the junction left unmatched. CDR3 loop: CATSSPGQGNTIYF. The covered CDR3 bases are TGTGCCACCAGCAGCCCGGGACAGGGGAACACC.

Turning to this clone: The read ends 3 residues early relative to the CDR3; the germline J gene fills the gap. The chain joins TRBV7-3 to TRBJ2-3; 9 positions match TRBD2. The germline CDR1 and CDR2 sequences are SGHTA and FQGTGA. This CDR3 has 17 residues. The junction had 10 bases not matched to a gene; V was cut back by 5 bases and J by 1 base. CDR3 region: CASSALGPSGGTDTQYF. CDR3 DNA, as far as it was read: TGTGCCAGCAGCGCCTTGGGTCCTAGCGGGGGCACAGATACG.

Its frequency marks this clone as medium-sized. The read falls 3 residues short of the CDR3 end, and the missing part is taken from the germline J gene. The chain uses TRBV14 and TRBJ1-1, with 11 bases matching TRBD1. The length of the CDR3 is 14 residues. Germline V gene lookup returns CDR1 SGHDN and CDR2 FVKESK. The part of the CDR3 DNA that was read is TGTGCCAGCAGCCGGCCGGGACAGGGGGTAGAA. Amino acids: CASSRPGQGVE. The complete CDR3 sequence is CASSRPGQGVEAFF.

As for this clone: The read terminates 3 residues before the CDR3 end, so the remaining end is supplied by the germline J gene. The genes are TRBV20-1 and TRBJ2-1; 9 nucleotides line up with TRBD2. The CDR3 covers 15 residues. Germline V CDR1 and CDR2: DFQATT, SNEGSKA (reference sequence). J lost 4 bases, V lost 3 bases, and 7 bases had no gene match. The CDR3 spells CSASSSGGRYNEQFF. The DNA read from the CDR3 is TGCAGTGCTAGTAGTAGCGGGGGTAGGTACAATGAG.

A note on this clone: The read comes to an end 3 residues before the CDR3 does, leaving the germline J gene to fill in the end. This rearrangement joins TRBV13 to TRBJ1-4; weak D call: TRBD1 (6 bases). CDR3 size: 18 residues. Germline V gives CDR1 PRHDT, CDR2 FYEKMQ (reference sequence). V shed 0 bases and J shed 5 bases, with 19 bases lying between them. The CDR3 bases that were read are TGTGCCAGCAGCTTAGGCGGGCGGTCAGGGGAGGAGAATGAAAAA. Amino acids: CASSLGGRSGEENEK. The full-length CDR3 reads as CASSLGGRSGEENEKLFF.

A word on this clone: The CDR3 end falls 3 residues outside the read, so it is completed with the germline J gene. This sequence joins TRBV10-3 and TRBJ1-1; no firm D call. This CDR3 spans 14 amino acids. V was shortened by 2 bases and J by 5 bases, with 12 bases between the two germline ends. Germline V gives CDR1 ENHRY, CDR2 SYGVKD. The CDR3 is CAISESDTTTEAFF. The CDR3 DNA, read in part, is TGTGCCATCAGTGAGAGCGATACAACGACTGAA.

As concerns this clone: The CDR3 end lies 3 residues beyond the end of the read and is filled in from the germline J gene. The rearrangement links TRBV19 to TRBJ2-3, with 7 nucleotides matching TRBD2. CDR3 length equals 15 residues. J gave up 1 base and V 7 bases, and 8 bases lay outside the gene matches. Germline V gives CDR1 LNHDA, CDR2 SQIVND (reference sequence). CDR3 sequence reads: CASTNGGWGTDTQYF. The part of the CDR3 DNA that was read is TGTGCCAGTACCAACGGGGGGTGGGGCACAGATACG. The complete variable domain, with remaining parts taken from reference TRBV19 and TRBJ2-3, reads DGGITQSPKYLFRKEGQNVTLSCEQNLNHDAMYWYRQDPGQGLRLIYYSQIVNDFQKGDIAEGYSVSREKKESFPLTVTSAQKNPTAFYLCASTNGGWGTDTQYFGPGTRLTVL.

To note about this clone: The junction and the germline gene differ at one end; a read error may be behind it. The sequence runs out 3 residues before the end of the CDR3; the remainder is reconstructed from the germline J gene. The genes are TRBV4-1 and TRBJ2-7; D perhaps matches TRBD2 (7 bases). CDR1 MGHRA and CDR2 YSYEKL come from the germline V gene. The CDR3 is made up of 15 amino acids. The CDR3: CTSSQDPRGGDEQYF. The CDR3 bases that were read are TGCACCAGCAGCCAAGATCCCCGAGGGGGGGACGAG.